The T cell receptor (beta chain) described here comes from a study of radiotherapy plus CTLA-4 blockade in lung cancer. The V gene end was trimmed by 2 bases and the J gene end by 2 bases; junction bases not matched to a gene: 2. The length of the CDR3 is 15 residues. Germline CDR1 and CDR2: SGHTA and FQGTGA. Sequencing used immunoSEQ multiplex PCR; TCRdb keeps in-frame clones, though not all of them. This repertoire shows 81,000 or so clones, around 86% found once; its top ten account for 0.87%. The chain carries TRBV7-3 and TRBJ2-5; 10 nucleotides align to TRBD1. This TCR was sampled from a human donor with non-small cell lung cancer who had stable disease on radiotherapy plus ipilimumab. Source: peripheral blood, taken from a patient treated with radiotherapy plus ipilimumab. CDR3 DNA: TGTGCCAGCAGCTTACCGGGACAGGGGCAAGAGACCCAGTACTTC. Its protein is CASSLPGQGQETQYF.